Included here is one TCR beta chain sequence, with context. Its antigen remains unknown. One end of the junction is discordant with germline, which a read error may explain. The data were taken from a study of breast tumors, draining lymph nodes, adjacent tissues. Overall study results and limits: The lymph node origin of tumor T cells was framed as consistent with a hypothesis, not demonstrated. Most tumor T cells seemingly derive from lymph node, then expand in tumor. Tumor and nontumor repertoires were significantly more similar in luminal-like than in basal-like breast cancer. Tumor TCR diversity was below lymph nodes but above nontumor tissue.

Germline lookup yields CDR1 SEHNR and CDR2 FQNEAQ (reference sequence). This CDR3 has 15 residues. TCRdb analysed the multiplex PCR reads with MiXCR anew, one entry per CDR3 protein. This sample has approximately 20,000 distinct CDR3 sequences, with roughly 50% found just once. The sequenced sample was breast tumor tissue. The rearrangement uses TRBV7-9 and TRBJ2-1; 7 nucleotides match TRBD1. The source is a female donor with breast cancer. Some clones in this sample may be carry-over from other donors' samples. Here the CDR3 DNA reads TGTGCCAGCAGCTTAAGGACAGGCTCCTACGATGAGCAGCTCTTC. Amino acids: CASSLRTGSYDEQLF. The full variable domain, completed using reference TRBV7-9 and TRBJ2-1, is DTGVSQNPRHKITKRGQNVTFRCDPISEHNRLYWYRQTLGQGPEFLTYFQNEAQLEKSRLLSDRFSAERPKGSFSTLEIQRTEQGDSAMYLCASSLRTGSYDEQLFGPGTRLTVL.